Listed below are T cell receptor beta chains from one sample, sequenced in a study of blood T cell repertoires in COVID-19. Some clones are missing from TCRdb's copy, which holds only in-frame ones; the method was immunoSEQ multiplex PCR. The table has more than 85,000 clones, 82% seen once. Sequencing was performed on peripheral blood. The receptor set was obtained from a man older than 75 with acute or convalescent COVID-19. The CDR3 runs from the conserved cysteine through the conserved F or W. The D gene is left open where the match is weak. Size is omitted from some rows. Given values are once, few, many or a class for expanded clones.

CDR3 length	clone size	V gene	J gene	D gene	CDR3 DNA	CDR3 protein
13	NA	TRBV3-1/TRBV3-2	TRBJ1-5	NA	TGTGCCAGCAGCCCCAGTCGGGGTCAGCCCCAGCATTTT	CASSPSRGQPQHF
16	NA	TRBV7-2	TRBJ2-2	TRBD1	TGTGCCAGCAGCTTAGCCTCGGACAGGGCGTCCGGGGAGCTGTTTTTT	CASSLASDRASGELFF
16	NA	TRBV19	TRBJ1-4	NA	TGTGCCAGTAGTATTCGAGGGGGTGGCTATTCTGAAAAACTGTTTTTT	CASSIRGGGYSEKLFF
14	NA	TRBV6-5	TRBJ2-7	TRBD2	TGTGCCAGCAGTAGGACTAGCGGTAAGGACGAGCAGTACTTC	CASSRTSGKDEQYF
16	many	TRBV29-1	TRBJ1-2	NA	TGCAGCGTTGACAAAAACTCCAGGGGAACTAACTATGGCTACACCTTC	CSVDKNSRGTNYGYTF
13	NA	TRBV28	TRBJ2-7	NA	TGTGCCAGCAGTTTCACCGGGACTGTCGAGCAGTACTTC	CASSFTGTVEQYF
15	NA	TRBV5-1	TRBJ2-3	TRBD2	TGCGCCAGCAGCCAGGCCGGGAGGGCCTTAGATACGCAGTATTTT	CASSQAGRALDTQYF
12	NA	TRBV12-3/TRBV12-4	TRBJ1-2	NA	TGTGCCAGCAGTGGGGGGGGTCGGAGCTACACCTTC	CASSGGGRSYTF
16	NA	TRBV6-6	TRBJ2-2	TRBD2	TGTGCCAGCAGGCCTACTAGCGGGAGATGGACCGGGGAGCTGTTTTTT	CASRPTSGRWTGELFF
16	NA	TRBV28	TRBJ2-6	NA	TGTGCCAGCAGCCCGCGGGTTGGGGGCGGGGCCAACGTCCTGACTTTC	CASSPRVGGGANVLTF
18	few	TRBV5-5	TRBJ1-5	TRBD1	TGTGCCAGCAGCCTTAACCTTCCCCGACAGGGGAGAAATCAGCCCCAGCATTTT	CASSLNLPRQGRNQPQHF
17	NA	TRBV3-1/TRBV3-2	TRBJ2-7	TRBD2	TGTGCCAGCAGCCAAGATCTGGGGGTAGCGGGGTTTAACGAGCAGTACTTC	CASSQDLGVAGFNEQYF
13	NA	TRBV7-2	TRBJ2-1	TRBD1	TGTGCCAGCAGCATAGGGACAGGGAATGAGCAGTTCTTC	CASSIGTGNEQFF
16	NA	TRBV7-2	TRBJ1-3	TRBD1	TGTGCCAGCAGCCCCGGGACAGGGGGCTTTGGAAACACCATATATTTT	CASSPGTGGFGNTIYF
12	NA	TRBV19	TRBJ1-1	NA	TGTGCCAGTAGTACATGGACAGTCGGAGCTTTCTTT	CASSTWTVGAFF
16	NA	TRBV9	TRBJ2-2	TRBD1	TGTGCCAGCAGCGACAACAGGGGAACGAACACCGGGGAGCTGTTTTTT	CASSDNRGTNTGELFF
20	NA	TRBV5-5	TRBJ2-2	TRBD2	TGTGCCAGCAGCTTCTCCGGGACTAGCTTGAGGGGGTTGGGGACCGGGGAGCTGTTTTTT	CASSFSGTSLRGLGTGELFF
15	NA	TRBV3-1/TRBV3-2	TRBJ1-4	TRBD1	TGTGCCAGCAGCCAAATCACAGGGGGAGCCGAAAAACTGTTTTTT	CASSQITGGAEKLFF
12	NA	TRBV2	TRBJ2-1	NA	TGTGCCAGCACCAGGGCGGGGCGTGAGCAGTTCTTC	CASTRAGREQFF
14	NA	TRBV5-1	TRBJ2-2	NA	TGCGCCAGCACTTCCTATACGAACACCGGGGAGCTGTTTTTT	CASTSYTNTGELFF
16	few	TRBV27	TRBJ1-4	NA	TGTGCCAGCAGTTTACGACGGCAGGCAACTAATGAAAAACTGTTTTTT	CASSLRRQATNEKLFF
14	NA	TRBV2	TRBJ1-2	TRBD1	TGTGCCAGCAGAGGACAGGTGAATAACTATGGCTACACCTTC	CASRGQVNNYGYTF
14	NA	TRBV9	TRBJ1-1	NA	TGTGCCAGCAGCGTAGGGGGGGAGAGTACTGAAGCTTTCTTT	CASSVGGESTEAFF
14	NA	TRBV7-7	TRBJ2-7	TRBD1	TGTGCCAGCAGCCCCGGGACAGGGCCCACAGGGCAGTACTTC	CASSPGTGPTGQYF
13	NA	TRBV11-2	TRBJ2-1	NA	TGTGCCAGCAGCTTAGATGGGGCGGATGAGCAGTTCTTC	CASSLDGADEQFF
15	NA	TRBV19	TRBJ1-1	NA	TGTGCCAGTAGTATTTTGGTACAGGGTGACACTGAAGCTTTCTTT	CASSILVQGDTEAFF
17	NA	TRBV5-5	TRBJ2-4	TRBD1	TGTGCCAGCAGCTTGGCCGACGGGACAGGGGCCAAAAACATTCAGTACTTC	CASSLADGTGAKNIQYF
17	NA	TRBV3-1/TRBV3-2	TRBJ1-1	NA	TGTGCCAGCAGCCAATCGAGGGCCCGGGGAATGAACACTGAAGCTTTCTTT	CASSQSRARGMNTEAFF
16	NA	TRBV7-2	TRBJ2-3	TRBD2	TGTGCCAGCAGCTTAGCCGGAGCGGGAGCCACAGATACGCAGTATTTT	CASSLAGAGATDTQYF
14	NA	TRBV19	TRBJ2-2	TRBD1	TGTGCCAGTAGAAGGACAGGGGAGATCGGGGAGCTGTTTTTT	CASRRTGEIGELFF
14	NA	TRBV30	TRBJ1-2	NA	TGTGCCTGGAGCCCCCAGGCGGGATCCTATGGCTACACCTTC	CAWSPQAGSYGYTF
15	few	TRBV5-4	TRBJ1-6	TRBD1	TGTGCCAGCAGCTCCGACAGGGGAATGGATTCACCCCTCCACTTT	CASSSDRGMDSPLHF
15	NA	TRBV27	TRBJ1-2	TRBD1	TGTGCCAGCAGTTTAATTGGTGGGCAGGGGGAGGGCTACACCTTC	CASSLIGGQGEGYTF